The clone carrying this T cell receptor (beta chain) was picked up one time. RNA extraction and reverse transcription yielded cDNA as sequencing template. Data came from immunoSEQ multiplex PCR; TCRdb stores just in-frame clones and leaves some out. The sample yields 150,000 to 200,000 clones, 55% to 65% seen once. The sorting of PBMCs gave CD4+ and CD8+ T cells. The data stem from a study of CD8+ T cells in alopecia areata. This CDR3 has 16 residues. Trimming removed 2 bases from V and 7 bases from J; junction bases left unmatched: 6. CDR1 is MNHEY, CDR2 SMNVEV, per germline (reference sequence). The sequenced material came from CD4+ T cells sorted from blood. This rearrangement joins TRBV27 to TRBJ2-5, with TRBD2 matching 14 bases. The TCR sequence derives from a human donor in good health. CDR3 nucleotide sequence: TGTGCCAGCAGTTTAAGGGGACTAGCGGGAGAGGTGACCCAGTACTTC. Its protein product is CASSLRGLAGEVTQYF.